What follows are 6 T cell receptor beta chains derived from one specimen sequenced in a study of tumor-infiltrating lymphocytes in primary liver carcinoma. Starting material of about 0.45 ug total RNA yielded TCR beta cDNA via a constant-region primer. Libraries for TCR beta were built through three nested multiplex PCR rounds, which together made up a slightly modified ARM-PCR procedure. Forward primers for TRBV1-TRBV30 and a C-beta reverse primer served the first two PCR rounds, at roughly 10 cycles each. Each CDR3 protein is one row after TCRdb ran MiXCR on the multiplex PCR reads. The sample lists about 110,000 distinct CDR3 sequences; about four fifths were seen once. The tissue used was unsorted bulk material of roughly 17-32 mg. RNA and DNA were co-extracted from it with the AllPrep DNA/RNA mini kit. The sample was liver tumor tissue from sampling region 3. The subset was: tumor region T3, left-lateral pole. Receptors originate from a man aged 40-49 years with primary liver carcinoma and hepatitis B virus infection.

As concerns this clonotype: At one of its ends the junction is not consistent with the germline gene, which may arise from a read error. The gene calls are TRBV12-5 and TRBJ2-1; possible D gene TRBD2, 5 bases. CDR1 is LGHNT and CDR2 is FRNRAP in the germline V gene. The CDR3 spans 12 residues. This CDR3 is CASGLQEGEKFF. The CDR3 nucleotides are TGTGCTAGTGGTCTCCAAGAGGGTGAGAAGTTCTTC.

This clonotype was seen just once. At one boundary the junction diverges from the germline segment, which might be a read error. This rearrangement joins TRBV28 to TRBJ2-5; the D gene is possibly TRBD1 (6 bases). CDR3 length equals 14 residues. Germline V gene lookup returns CDR1 MDHEN and CDR2 SYDVKM. CDR3 in DNA: TGTGCCCGCAGTTTGGGTCAGGGGCAAGAGACCGAGTACTTC. This translates into CARSLGQGQETEYF.

As regards this clonotype: At one end, the junction sequence differs from germline, possibly due to a read error. The chain carries TRBV29-1 and TRBJ1-4; weak D call: TRBD1 (6 bases). This CDR3 has 13 amino acids. Per germline, CDR1 SQVTM and CDR2 ANQGSEA. The CDR3 region has the DNA TGTAGCGTTGGCCGGGGGCGGAGTGGAAAACTGTTTTTT. Translation gives CSVGRGRSGKLFF.

Remarks on this clonotype: This may be a read error: a much more frequent sequence differs by one nucleotide. This chain links TRBV28 with TRBJ2-7, with D hard to call. The CDR3 contains 14 residues. Germline V gives CDR1 MDHEN, CDR2 SYDVKM. Trimming pared 6 bases from V and 3 bases from J, leaving 15 bases between. CDR3 nucleotides: TGTGCCAGCAGACTTCAGGTAAGTCGCTACGAGCAGTACTTC. Protein: CASRLQVSRYEQYF.

Concerning this clonotype: No conserved phenylalanine or tryptophan ends this CDR3, so it is likely a read error. No DNA is shown, since the ends of the CDR3 on it are uncertain; the CDR3 is the one TCRdb lists. This chain connects TRBV11-2 to TRBJ2-5; the DNA was not used to check the table's D call, TRBD1. CDR1 and CDR2 (germline): SGHAT, FQNNGV. The CDR3 is 15 amino acids in total, end residues counted. Here the CDR3 reads CASSPRLAPGVTQYI.

Comments on this clonotype: The germline gene is not matched at one end of the junction; a read error may be the cause. The CDR3 here is CANSLGLNTEALF. Here the CDR3 DNA reads TGTGCCAACAGCTTAGGCCTGAACACTGAAGCTTTATTC. The chain links TRBV11-2 to TRBJ1-1; D unresolved. This CDR3 comprises 13 residues. CDR1 is SGHAT, CDR2 FQNNGV, per germline.